This T cell receptor (beta chain) was observed in a study of blood T cells in healthy people across ages. This clonotype has just a few counts. A second PCR, run for about 7 to 12 cycles, used a sample-barcoded 5' primer plus a J-beta primer mix. TCRdb passed the 5' RACE reads through MiXCR, listing each CDR3 protein once. The sample lists about 1.6 million distinct CDR3 sequences, 30% to 35% seen once, with 10% to 12% in the top ten. V was pared by 8 bases and J by 3 bases, with 14 bases between. Per the germline V gene, CDR1 is MDHEN and CDR2 is SYDVKM. The CDR3 spans 14 residues. J is TRBJ2-1 and V is TRBV28; D is perhaps TRBD2 (6 bases). This receptor was obtained from a woman younger than 45 in good health. The specimen sequenced was blood. This chain's CDR3 is CASEPGGGYNEQFF. The CDR3 coding sequence is TGTGCCAGCGAACCTGGGGGAGGCTACAATGAGCAGTTCTTC.